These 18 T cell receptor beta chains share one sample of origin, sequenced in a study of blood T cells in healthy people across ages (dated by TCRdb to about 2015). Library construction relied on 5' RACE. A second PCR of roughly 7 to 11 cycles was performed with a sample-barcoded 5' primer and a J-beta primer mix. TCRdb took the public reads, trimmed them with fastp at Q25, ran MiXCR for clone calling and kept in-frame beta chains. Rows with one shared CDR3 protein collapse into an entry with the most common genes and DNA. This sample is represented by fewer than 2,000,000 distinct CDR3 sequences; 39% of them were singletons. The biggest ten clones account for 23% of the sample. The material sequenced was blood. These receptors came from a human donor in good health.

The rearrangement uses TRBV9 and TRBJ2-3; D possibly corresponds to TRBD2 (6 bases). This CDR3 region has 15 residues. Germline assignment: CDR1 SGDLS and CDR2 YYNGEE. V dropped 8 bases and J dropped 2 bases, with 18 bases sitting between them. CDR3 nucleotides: TGTGCCAGTAAACCCTGGGACTCCAACACAGATACGCAGTATTTT. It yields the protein CASKPWDSNTDTQYF.

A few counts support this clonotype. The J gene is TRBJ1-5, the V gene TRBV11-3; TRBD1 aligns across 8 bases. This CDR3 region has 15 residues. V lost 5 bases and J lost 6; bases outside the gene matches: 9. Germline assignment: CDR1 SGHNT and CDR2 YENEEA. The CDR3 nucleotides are TGTGCCAGCAGCCCCAGGACAGGGTTCTTTCAGCCCCAGCATTTT. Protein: CASSPRTGFFQPQHF.

In nucleotides, the CDR3 is TGTGCCAGCAGCTTAGATACGGTGGGCACAGATACGCAGTATTTT. Its translation is CASSLDTVGTDTQYF. The V call is TRBV7-2, the J call TRBJ2-3; no reliable D call. Trimming removed 1 base from V and 1 base from J, with 9 bases in between. Germline CDR1 and CDR2: SGHTA and FQGNSA. The CDR3 totals 15 residues.

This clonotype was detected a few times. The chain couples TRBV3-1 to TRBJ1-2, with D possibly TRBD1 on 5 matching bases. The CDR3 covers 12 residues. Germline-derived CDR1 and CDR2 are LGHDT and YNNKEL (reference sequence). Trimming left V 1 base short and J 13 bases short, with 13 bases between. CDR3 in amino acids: CASSQGGGSPTF. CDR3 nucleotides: TGTGCCAGCAGCCAAGGCGGGGGTAGCCCCACCTTC.

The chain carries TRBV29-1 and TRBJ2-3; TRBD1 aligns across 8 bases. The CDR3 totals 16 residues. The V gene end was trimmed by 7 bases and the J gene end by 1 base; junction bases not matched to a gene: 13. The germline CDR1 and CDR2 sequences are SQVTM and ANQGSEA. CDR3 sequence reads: CSALNSRGQGTDTQYF. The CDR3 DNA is TGCAGCGCCCTTAACTCGAGGGGACAGGGCACAGATACGCAGTATTTT.

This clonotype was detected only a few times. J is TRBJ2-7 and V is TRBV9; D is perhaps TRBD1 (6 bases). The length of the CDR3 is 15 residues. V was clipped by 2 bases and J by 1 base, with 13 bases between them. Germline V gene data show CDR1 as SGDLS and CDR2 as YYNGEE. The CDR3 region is CASSVTSGTSYEQYF. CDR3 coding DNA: TGTGCCAGCAGCGTCACCTCAGGGACATCCTACGAGCAGTACTTC.

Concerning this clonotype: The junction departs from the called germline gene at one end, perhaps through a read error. CDR3 amino acids: CAGSFSRGSGEDIQYF. DNA of the CDR3: TGTGCCGGCAGTTTTTCACGAGGGTCAGGGGAGGACATTCAGTACTTC. J is TRBJ2-4 and V is TRBV12-3 or TRBV12-4; tentatively, D is TRBD1 or TRBD2 (6 bases each). This CDR3 has 16 residues.

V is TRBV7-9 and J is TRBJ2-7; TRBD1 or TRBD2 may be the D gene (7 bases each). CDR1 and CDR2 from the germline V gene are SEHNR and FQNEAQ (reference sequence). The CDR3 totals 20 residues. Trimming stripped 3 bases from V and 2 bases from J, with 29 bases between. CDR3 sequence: CASSLTDRDIRLALPYEQYF. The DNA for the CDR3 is TGTGCCAGCAGCTTGACCGACAGGGACATCCGACTAGCTCTCCCCTACGAGCAGTACTTC.

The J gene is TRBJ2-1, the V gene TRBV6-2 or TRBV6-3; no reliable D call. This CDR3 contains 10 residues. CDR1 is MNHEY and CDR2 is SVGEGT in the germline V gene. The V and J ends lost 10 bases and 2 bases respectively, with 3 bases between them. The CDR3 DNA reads TGTGCCACGGCCTACAATGAGCAGTTCTTC. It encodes CATAYNEQFF.

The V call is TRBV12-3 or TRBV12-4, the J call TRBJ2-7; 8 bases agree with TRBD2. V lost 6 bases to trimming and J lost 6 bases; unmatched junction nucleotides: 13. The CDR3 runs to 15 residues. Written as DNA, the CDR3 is TGTGCCAGCAGCCCCCTCGGGGGGGGCCCAGTCGAGCAGTACTTC. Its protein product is CASSPLGGGPVEQYF.

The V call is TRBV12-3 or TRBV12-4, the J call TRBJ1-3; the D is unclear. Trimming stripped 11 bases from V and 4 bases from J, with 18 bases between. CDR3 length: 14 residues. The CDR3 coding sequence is TGTGCCGCCCTAGCAAGCGCGTCGGGAAACACCATATATTTT. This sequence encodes CAALASASGNTIYF.

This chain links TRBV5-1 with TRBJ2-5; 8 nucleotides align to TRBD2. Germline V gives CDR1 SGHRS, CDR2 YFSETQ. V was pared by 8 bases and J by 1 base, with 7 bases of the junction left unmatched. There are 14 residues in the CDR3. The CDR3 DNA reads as TGCGCCAGTAACACGGGACTAGTCCAAGAGACCCAGTACTTC. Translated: CASNTGLVQETQYF.

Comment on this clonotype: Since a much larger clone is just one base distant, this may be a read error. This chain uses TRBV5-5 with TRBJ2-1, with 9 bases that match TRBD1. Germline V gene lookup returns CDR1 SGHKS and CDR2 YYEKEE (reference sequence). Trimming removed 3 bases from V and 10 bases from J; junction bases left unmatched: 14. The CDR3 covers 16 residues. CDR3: CASSSSPGTGTHEQFF. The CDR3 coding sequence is TGTGCCAGCAGCTCCAGTCCCGGGACAGGGACCCACGAGCAGTTCTTC.

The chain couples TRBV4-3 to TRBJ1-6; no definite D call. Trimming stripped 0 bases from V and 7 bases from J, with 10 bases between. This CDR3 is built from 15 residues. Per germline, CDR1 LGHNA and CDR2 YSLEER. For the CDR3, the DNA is TGCGCCAGCAGCCAAGATGGGCTCGTCAATTCACCCCTCCACTTT. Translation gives CASSQDGLVNSPLHF.

The chain's CDR3 is CASSLAAGDIQYF. The DNA of the CDR3 is TGTGCCAGCAGCTTAGCCGCGGGGGACATTCAGTACTTC. The chain employs TRBV7-9 and TRBJ2-4, with TRBD2 matching 7 bases. Germline CDR1 and CDR2: SEHNR and FQNEAQ (reference sequence). The CDR3 spans 13 residues. The J segment lost 8 bases and the V segment lost 0 bases, leaving 1 base of the junction unmatched.

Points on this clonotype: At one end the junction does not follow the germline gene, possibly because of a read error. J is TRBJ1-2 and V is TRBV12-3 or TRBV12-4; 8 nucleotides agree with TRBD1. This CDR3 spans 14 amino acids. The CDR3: CAGSFLTGDGGYTF. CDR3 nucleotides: TGTGCCGGCAGCTTTTTGACAGGGGATGGTGGCTACACCTTC.

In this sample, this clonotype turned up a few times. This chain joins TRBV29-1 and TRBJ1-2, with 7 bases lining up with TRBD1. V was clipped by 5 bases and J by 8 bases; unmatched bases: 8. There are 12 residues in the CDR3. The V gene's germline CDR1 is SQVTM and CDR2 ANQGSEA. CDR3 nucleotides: TGCAGCGTTTTGGAGGGGGCGGAGGGCTACACCTTC. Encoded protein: CSVLEGAEGYTF.

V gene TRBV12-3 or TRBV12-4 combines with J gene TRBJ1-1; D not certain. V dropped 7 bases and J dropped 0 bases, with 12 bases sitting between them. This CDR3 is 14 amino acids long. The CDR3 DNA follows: TGTGCCAGCAAAGACGGCTACATGAACACTGAAGCTTTCTTT. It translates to CASKDGYMNTEAFF.